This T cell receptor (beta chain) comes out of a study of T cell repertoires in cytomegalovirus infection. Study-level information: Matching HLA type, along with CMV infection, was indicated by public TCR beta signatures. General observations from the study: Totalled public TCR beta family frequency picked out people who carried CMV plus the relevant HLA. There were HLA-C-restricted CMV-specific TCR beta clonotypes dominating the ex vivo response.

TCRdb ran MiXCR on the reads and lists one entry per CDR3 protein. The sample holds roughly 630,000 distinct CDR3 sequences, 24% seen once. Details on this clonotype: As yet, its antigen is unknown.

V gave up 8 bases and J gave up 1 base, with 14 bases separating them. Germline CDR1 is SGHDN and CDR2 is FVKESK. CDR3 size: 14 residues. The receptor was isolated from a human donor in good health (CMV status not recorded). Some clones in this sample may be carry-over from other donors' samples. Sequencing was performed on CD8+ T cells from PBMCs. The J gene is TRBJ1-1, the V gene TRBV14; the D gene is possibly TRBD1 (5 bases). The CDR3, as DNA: TGTGCCAGCCTTAGTGGGGCTTCGAACACTGAAGCTTTCTTT. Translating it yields CASLSGASNTEAFF.